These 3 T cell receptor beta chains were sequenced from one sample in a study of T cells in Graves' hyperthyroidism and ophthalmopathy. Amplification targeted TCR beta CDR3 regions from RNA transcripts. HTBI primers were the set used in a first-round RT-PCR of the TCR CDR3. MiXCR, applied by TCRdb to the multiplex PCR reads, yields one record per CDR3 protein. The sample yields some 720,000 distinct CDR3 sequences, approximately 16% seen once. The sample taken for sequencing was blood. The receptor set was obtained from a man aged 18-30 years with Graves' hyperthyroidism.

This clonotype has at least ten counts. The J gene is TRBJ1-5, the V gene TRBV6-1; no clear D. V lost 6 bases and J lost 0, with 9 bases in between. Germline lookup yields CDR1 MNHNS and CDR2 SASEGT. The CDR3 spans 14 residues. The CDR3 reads CASRPSYSNQPQHF. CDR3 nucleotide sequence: TGTGCCAGCAGACCTAGTTATAGCAATCAGCCCCAGCATTTT.

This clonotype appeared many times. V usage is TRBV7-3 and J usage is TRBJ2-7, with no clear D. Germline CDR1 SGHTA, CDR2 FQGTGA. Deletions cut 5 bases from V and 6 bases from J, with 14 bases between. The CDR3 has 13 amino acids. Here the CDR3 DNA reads TGTGCCAGCAGCCTCGTACTTTGGGGCGAGCAGTACTTC. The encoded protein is CASSLVLWGEQYF.

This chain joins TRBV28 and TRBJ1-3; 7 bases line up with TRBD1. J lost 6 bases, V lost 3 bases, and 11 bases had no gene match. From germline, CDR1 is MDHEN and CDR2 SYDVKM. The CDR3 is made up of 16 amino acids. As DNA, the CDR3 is TGTGCCAGCAGTTTTGCGGCAGGGGGTTTGGAAAACACCATATATTTT. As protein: CASSFAAGGLENTIYF. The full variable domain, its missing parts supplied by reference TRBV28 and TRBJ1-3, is DVKVTQSSRYLVKRTGEKVFLECVQDMDHENMFWYRQDPGLGLRLIYFSYDVKMKEKGDIPEGYSVSREKKERFSLILESASTNQTSMYLCASSFAAGGLENTIYFGEGSWLTVV.